The T cell receptor (beta chain) described here comes from a study of blood T cell repertoires in COVID-19 (dated by TCRdb to the early 2020s). Context from the whole study: Samples covering the acute and convalescent phases of COVID-19 were provided by collaborators in the United States, Italy and Spain. The prospective study material was composed of cDNA or gDNA derived from T cells, B-cell-depleted T cells, or PBMCs. Subjects who had been exposed to COVID-19, were actively infected with it, or had recovered from it provided the deeply sampled blood TCRbeta repertoires that made up the dataset. A freely available public database, intended as a resource for researchers studying the immune response to SARS-CoV-2, is where the repertoires were released. The samples were drawn from two sources: the first 160 participants of the ongoing ImmuneRACE study, and over 950 subjects contributed by 6 global collaborators. Nearly every sample came with metadata listing a de-identified subject ID, COVID-19 status, age in years and sex. Where HLA class I and class II types were available, the types were taken from metadata supplied by the sample provider, not from assay-based typing. The full study reports these points: How much clinical and demographic metadata was included differed by source and by participant, and the metadata was provided uncurated.

As to this clone: Its antigen target is currently unknown. No base quality values were provided; no much bigger clone lies one nucleotide off.

Each collaborating institution followed its own protocols to collect whole blood in K2EDTA tubes. For TCRbeta analysis, collaborator samples were shipped as frozen whole blood, as isolated PBMCs, or as DNA extracted from either sample type. TCRbeta CDR3 regions were amplified from genomic DNA using the immunoSEQ Assay, a bias-controlled multiplex PCR. Per the authors' processing: Within the assay, amplification of reference gene primers was used to estimate how many nucleated cells each sample contained. To quantify the absolute abundance of each unique TCRbeta CDR3 rearrangement, sequence reads were collapsed and filtered. Productive Simpson clonality was computed per sample as the square root of Simpson's diversity index over productive rearrangements. TCRdb re-hosts the immuneACCESS table, in-frame sequences only. Its copies lack some clones; in the studies checked, an unresolved V gene accounts for under half of them, and the cause for the rest is not known. V and J calls and clone size follow that table, whereas D and trimming were derived from the DNA. Here the sample has about 37,000 clones; 75% to 90% occur a single time. The ten top clones hold about 6.5% of the sample.

The CDR3 sequence holds 13 residues, the cysteine and phenylalanine included. Of the read, only the CDR3 DNA is kept; its 39 bases are in frame from base 1. The germline V gene encodes CDR1 SGHAT and CDR2 FQNNGV. V is clipped by 5 bases and J by 1 base, and the sequence between their germline boundaries is 8 bases long. The sequence joins TRBV11-2 to TRBJ1-1; the D gene is perhaps TRBD1, from 5 matching bases. This TCR derives from a human donor in a cohort sampled during active COVID-19. Sequenced input: peripheral blood. The CDR3 is CASSLTENTEAFF. The nucleotide sequence reads TGTGCCAGCAGCCTGACAGAGAACACTGAAGCTTTCTTT.